Detailed here is one TCR beta chain. Antigen: not known. V was clipped by 0 bases and J by 9 bases, with 15 bases between them. The CDR3 is made up of 16 amino acids. CDR1 is LGHNA and CDR2 is YSLEER in the germline V gene. Those donating, healthy Caucasian individuals from Russia, were aged about 6 to 100. This entry belongs to a study of blood T cells in healthy people across ages. Study conclusions and caveats: Unsorted PBMC material precluded a definitive naive versus antigen-experienced comparison.

Sample-barcoded 5' priming and a J-beta primer mix drove a second PCR of roughly 6 to 12 cycles. Sequencing of every sample gave 2.5 million or more CDR3-containing paired-end reads. One entry per CDR3 protein results from TCRdb running MiXCR on the 5' RACE reads. The sample shows 650,000 to 800,000 distinct CDR3 sequences, approximately 44% of them seen only once. The chain links TRBV4-3 to TRBJ1-6, with D perhaps matching TRBD1 (6 bases). This receptor was taken from a man between 60 and 70 years old in good health. Sequenced input: blood. CDR3 bases: TGCGCCAGCAGCCAAGATGGGGGGCGGGGAATTTCACCCCTCCACTTT. It yields the protein CASSQDGGRGISPLHF.